A selection of T cell receptor beta chains follows, all from one sample in a study of read filtering for tumor transcriptome and immune sequencing. MiXCR, applied by TCRdb to the reads, yields one record per CDR3 protein. The data contain about 57,000 distinct CDR3 sequences, more than 11% of them seen just once; the ten biggest clones take up approximately 50%. The sequenced sample consisted of a population of CD138-negative cells sorted from bone marrow. These receptors all stem from a donor aged 40 or older with multiple myeloma. Both conserved end residues are part of each CDR3. Fields, in order: V gene, J gene, clone size, D gene, CDR3 DNA, CDR3 protein. The D gene is left open where the match is weak. Some rows mark clone size as missing; the rest say once, few, many or name a class of expanded clone.

TRBV2	TRBJ2-7	many	TRBD2	TGTGCCAGCAAAACGGGAGGGCCCGGGACCTACGAGCAGTACTTC	CASKTGGPGTYEQYF
TRBV28	TRBJ1-1	-	TRBD1	TGTGCCAGCAGTCTTTGGGACAGGGGGCCAACTGAAGCTTTCTTT	CASSLWDRGPTEAFF
TRBV10-3	TRBJ2-5	few	TRBD2	TGTGCCATCAGTGAGCTGGCGGGACTAGCGGCGGGAGAGACCCAGTACTTC	CAISELAGLAAGETQYF
TRBV9	TRBJ2-5	many	-	TGTGCCAGCAGCGCCTACTTGAGGGGGGGATATGAGACCCAGTACTTC	CASSAYLRGGYETQYF
TRBV20-1	TRBJ1-6	many	-	TGCAGTGCTAGCCTCCCCAGTTCACCCCTCCACTTT	CSASLPSSPLHF
TRBV20-1	TRBJ1-6	many	-	TGCAGTGCTAGAGACCAGGGGTCCTATAATTCACCCCTCCACTTT	CSARDQGSYNSPLHF
TRBV28	TRBJ2-7	-	TRBD1	TGTGCCAGCCTAACGACAGGGGACCTACCCGGCGAGCAGTACTTC	CASLTTGDLPGEQYF
TRBV7-8	TRBJ2-1	few	-	TGTGCCAGCAGCTTAGGGGGGGGCAGGGACCACAATGAGCAGTTCTTC	CASSLGGGRDHNEQFF
TRBV6-6	TRBJ2-2	few	TRBD1	TGTGCCAGCAGTAAAGGGACAGGGCGGTTCGCCGGGGAGCTGTTTTTT	CASSKGTGRFAGELFF
TRBV12-3/TRBV12-4	TRBJ2-3	many	TRBD1	TGTGCCAGCAGTTTTCGGACAGGGGGCGGCACAGATACGCAGTATTTT	CASSFRTGGGTDTQYF
TRBV7-9	TRBJ1-1	medium-sized	-	TGTGCCAGCAGCTTTCCCTCGGGAGTGGCGTCTGAAGCTTTCTTT	CASSFPSGVASEAFF
TRBV4-1	TRBJ2-5	many	TRBD1	TGCGCCAGCAGCCGAATATCACCGGGACAGGGGGAATTGGAGACCCAGTACTTC	CASSRISPGQGELETQYF
TRBV20-1	TRBJ1-4	many	TRBD1	TGCAGTGCAAAGGACAGGGGGCGAGATGAAAAACTGTTTTTT	CSAKDRGRDEKLFF
TRBV11-3	TRBJ2-1	few	-	TGTGCCAGCAGCTTAGCACTGTACAATGAGCAGTTCTTC	CASSLALYNEQFF
TRBV19	TRBJ2-1	many	TRBD1	TGTGCCAGTAGCCCCACCGGGACAGGGGCGGCCTCGGGGCAGTTCTTC	CASSPTGTGAASGQFF
TRBV29-1	TRBJ1-1	many	-	TGCAGCGTTGGACCGGACGGGGTGAACACTGAAGCTTTCTTT	CSVGPDGVNTEAFF
TRBV28	TRBJ1-3	-	-	TGTGCCAGCAGTTCGGCTGGAAACACCATATATTTT	CASSSAGNTIYF
TRBV5-1	TRBJ1-2	many	-	TGCGCCAGCAGCTTCGTGTGGGGGACTGGCGATGGCTACACCTTC	CASSFVWGTGDGYTF
TRBV19	TRBJ1-5	few	TRBD1	TGTGCCAGTAGTATTCCAAGGGGGCGACAGGGGTCTAATCAGCCCCAGCATTTT	CASSIPRGRQGSNQPQHF
TRBV11-3	TRBJ2-1	many	-	TGTGCCAGCAGCTTTATCGGGGGCATCAATGAGCAGTTCTTC	CASSFIGGINEQFF
TRBV20-1	TRBJ2-7	few	TRBD2	TGCAGTGCTAAAGTGAGCGGGAGGGCTTACGAGCAGTACTTC	CSAKVSGRAYEQYF
TRBV28	TRBJ1-6	many	-	TGTGCCAGCAGTTCGGGGGCTCGGGATTCACCCCTCCACTTT	CASSSGARDSPLHF
TRBV7-9	TRBJ2-7	many	TRBD1	TGTGCCAGCAGCTCGTTACCGGGACAGGGTAACGAGCAGTACTTC	CASSSLPGQGNEQYF
TRBV7-2	TRBJ2-7	-	-	TGTGCCAGCCTTAGGGCCCAGAGCCACGAGCAGTACTTC	CASLRAQSHEQYF
TRBV3-1	TRBJ1-1	many	-	TGTGCCAGCAGCCAAGGAGGGGTTGAAGCTTTCTTT	CASSQGGVEAFF
TRBV18	TRBJ2-5	few	-	TGTGCCAGCTCACCACGGGAAGAGACCCAGTACTTC	CASSPREETQYF
TRBV20-1	TRBJ2-7	many	TRBD1	TGCAGTGCTAGAGATCGACAGGGGAGTTCCTACGAGCAGTACTTC	CSARDRQGSSYEQYF
TRBV19	TRBJ2-5	few	TRBD2	TGTGCCAGTAGTATTCTTCCTAGCGGGAGGGAAGAGACCCAGTACTTC	CASSILPSGREETQYF
TRBV6-5	TRBJ2-1	many	TRBD1	TGTGCCAGCAGTACCTGGGACAGGCACAATGAGCAGTTCTTC	CASSTWDRHNEQFF
TRBV20-1	TRBJ2-2	few	-	TGCAGTGCTTCAACAGGCACCGGGGAGCTGTTTTTT	CSASTGTGELFF
TRBV7-2	TRBJ1-6	many	-	TGTGCCAGCAGCTTAGTCCCCACTGGGATTGGTAATTCACCCCTCCACTTT	CASSLVPTGIGNSPLHF
TRBV5-5	TRBJ1-1	many	TRBD1	TGTGCCAGCAGCAACATCGCCGGGGACAGGGGGACTGAAGCTTTCTTT	CASSNIAGDRGTEAFF
TRBV3-1	TRBJ2-5	-	-	TGTGCCAGCAGCCAAGACCTTGCCAGGTCGGAGACCCAGTACTTC	CASSQDLARSETQYF
TRBV20-1	TRBJ2-1	many	-	TGCAGTGCTAGCTTAAGGGGTCCCTACAATGAGCAGTTCTTC	CSASLRGPYNEQFF
TRBV7-9	TRBJ2-7	many	-	TGTGCCAGCAGCTTAGAGGGTACCTACGAGCAGTACTTC	CASSLEGTYEQYF
TRBV11-2	TRBJ2-4	many	TRBD1	TGTGCCAGCAGAGGGACAGGGGCAAACATTCAGTACTTC	CASRGTGANIQYF
TRBV19	TRBJ2-1	many	TRBD2	TGTGCCAGTAGTAGCGGGAGGGGCCACAATGAGCAGTTCTTC	CASSSGRGHNEQFF
TRBV3-1	TRBJ2-1	many	TRBD2	TGTGCCAGCAGCCCTCCGGGACTAGCGGGATCCTACAATGAGCAGTTCTTC	CASSPPGLAGSYNEQFF
TRBV11-3	TRBJ2-1	many	TRBD2	TGTGCCAGCAGCTTGAGGGGTACAGCGGGGCGCCCTAACAATGAGCAGTTCTTC	CASSLRGTAGRPNNEQFF
TRBV20-1	TRBJ2-5	many	TRBD2	TGCAGTGCTAGAGATCCAGCGGGAGGGGGTGGGGAGACCCAGTACTTC	CSARDPAGGGGETQYF
TRBV6-1	TRBJ2-4	-	TRBD2	TGTGCCAGCAGTGACCCAGCGGGAGAGTACTTC	CASSDPAGEYF
TRBV14	TRBJ2-6	many	-	TGTGCCAGCAGCCACACGGGGGCTGGGGCCAACGTCCTGACTTTC	CASSHTGAGANVLTF
TRBV27	TRBJ2-7	few	-	TGTGCCAGCAGTTCGCCAGCCTACGAGCAGTACTTC	CASSSPAYEQYF
TRBV4-1	TRBJ2-4	many	-	TGCGCCAGCAGCCAAGAGCCACTGAAAAACATTCAGTACTTC	CASSQEPLKNIQYF
TRBV7-2	TRBJ1-1	many	-	TGTGCCAGCAGCCCTGGACTGACGGGGAACACTGAAGCTTTCTTT	CASSPGLTGNTEAFF
TRBV5-1	TRBJ2-3	many	-	TGCGCCAGCAGCTTGAGGGTGCCTAGCGGCACAGATACGCAGTATTTT	CASSLRVPSGTDTQYF
TRBV29-1	TRBJ2-1	many	-	TGCAGCGTCGAAGGTCTCCGTACCCCCTACAATGAGCAGTTCTTC	CSVEGLRTPYNEQFF
TRBV6-2/TRBV6-3	TRBJ2-3	many	TRBD1	TGTGCCAGCAGAACGACAGGGGGCGAGAGCACAGATACGCAGTATTTT	CASRTTGGESTDTQYF
TRBV28	TRBJ2-3	many	TRBD2	TGTGCCAGCAGTCTACTAGCGGGAGGATCCCTAGGGACAGATACGCAGTATTTT	CASSLLAGGSLGTDTQYF
TRBV3-2	TRBJ2-1	-	-	TGTGCCAGCAGTTCGTCGGGGAGTTCCTACAATGAGCAGGTCTTC	CASSSSGSSYNEQVF
TRBV29-1	TRBJ1-3	-	-	TGCAGCGTTGAAGATCTGGGACTTGGTGGAAACACCATATATTTT	CSVEDLGLGGNTIYF
TRBV20-1	TRBJ2-7	-	TRBD2	TGCAGTGCTAGAGATCCGGGAGGGAAGTACGAGCAGTACTTC	CSARDPGGKYEQYF
TRBV5-1	TRBJ2-1	many	-	TGTGCCAGCAGCTTGGACCAGTGGGGGGACAATGAGCAGTTCTTC	CASSLDQWGDNEQFF